This entry lists 23 T cell receptor beta chains sequenced from one sample in a study of blood T cell repertoires in COVID-19. Sequencing was performed with immunoSEQ multiplex PCR; in TCRdb, only in-frame clones are kept and a portion is missing. Among more than 140,000 clones listed, about 86% were seen once. The sample comprised peripheral blood. The receptors originated from a woman aged 60-75 years with acute or convalescent COVID-19.

The rearrangement joins TRBV6-6 to TRBJ1-6; D unresolved. Trimming cost V 8 bases and J 0 bases, with 11 bases left between them. Germline V gene sequence: CDR1 MNHNY, CDR2 SVGAGI (reference sequence). The CDR3 is 15 amino acids. In DNA, the CDR3 is TGTGCCAGCCTCTCGCGGGGCTCCTATAATTCACCCCTCCACTTT. It yields the protein CASLSRGSYNSPLHF.

This clone was seen once. The V and J genes are TRBV6-1 and TRBJ1-6; unclear D gene. This CDR3 comprises 16 residues. Trimming stripped 1 base from V and 2 bases from J, with 9 bases between. Germline CDR1 and CDR2: MNHNS and SASEGT. The CDR3 DNA is TGTGCCAGCAGTGAAGACAGCCTTCCCTATAATTCACCCCTCCACTTT. This sequence encodes CASSEDSLPYNSPLHF.

CDR3 loop: CASSLLRQFYNSPLHF. The CDR3 region has the DNA TGTGCCAGCAGTTTACTACGACAATTCTATAATTCACCCCTCCACTTT. This chain links TRBV28 with TRBJ1-6; D gene unclear. This CDR3 has 16 amino acids. V shed 2 bases and J shed 3 bases, with 11 bases lying between them. Germline assignment: CDR1 MDHEN and CDR2 SYDVKM.

J is TRBJ1-2 and V is TRBV7-9; 12 nucleotides line up with TRBD1. Germline CDR1 SEHNR, CDR2 FQNEAQ (reference sequence). After removal of 8 bases from V and 3 bases from J, the junction contained 13 bases not matched to a gene. The CDR3 has 17 amino acids. The CDR3 DNA sequence: TGTGCCAGCTTTTTACCGGGACAGGGGGCGCGGGACTATGGCTACACCTTC. Translated, it gives CASFLPGQGARDYGYTF.

This clone showed up just once. The rearrangement links TRBV20-1 to TRBJ1-5; no reliable D call. CDR3 length: 14 amino acids. V shed 3 bases and J shed 7 bases, with 16 bases lying between them. Germline V lookup: CDR1 DFQATT, CDR2 SNEGSKA (reference sequence). CDR3 loop: CSASRARTGQPQHF. The CDR3 DNA follows: TGCAGTGCTAGTCGGGCCAGAACGGGGCAGCCCCAGCATTTT.

The CDR3 coding sequence is TGTGCCTGGAGGCCCAGGACAGGGGTTATCTCTGGGGCCAACGTCCTGACTTTC. This gives the protein CAWRPRTGVISGANVLTF. This chain links TRBV30 with TRBJ2-6; 9 nucleotides agree with TRBD1. J lost 0 bases, V lost 3 bases, and 9 bases had no gene match. The V gene's germline CDR1 is GTSNPN and CDR2 SVGIG (reference sequence). CDR3 length equals 18 residues.

This clone turned up a few times. The V and J genes are TRBV28 and TRBJ1-1, with 7 bases lining up with TRBD1. The CDR3 runs 15 residues. Unmatched junction bases numbered 8, after V lost 6 bases and J lost 1 base. In germline, CDR1 is MDHEN, CDR2 SYDVKM. The CDR3 nucleotides read TGTGCCAGCAGACCGGGGGACAGAACGAACACTGAAGCTTTCTTT. Its translation: CASRPGDRTNTEAFF. Filled out from reference TRBV28 and TRBJ1-1, the complete variable domain reads DVKVTQSSRYLVKRTGEKVFLECVQDMDHENMFWYRQDPGLGLRLIYFSYDVKMKEKGDIPEGYSVSREKKERFSLILESASTNQTSMYLCASRPGDRTNTEAFFGQGTRLTVV.

This clone was seen only a few times. The chain joins TRBV24-1 to TRBJ1-1; 11 nucleotides agree with TRBD1. Losses at the gene ends were 3 bases for V and 4 bases for J; bases not matched to a gene: 9. This CDR3 has 17 residues. CDR1 and CDR2 (germline): KGHDR, SFDVKD. CDR3 amino acids: CATSDRPGTGGITEAFF. The CDR3 DNA reads as TGTGCCACCAGTGATCGACCCGGGACAGGGGGGATCACTGAAGCTTTCTTT.

This sequence joins TRBV5-1 and TRBJ1-2, with 7 bases fitting TRBD1. The CDR3 extends over 16 amino acids. V gave up 1 base and J gave up 3 bases; unmatched junction bases: 9. The germline V gene encodes CDR1 SGHRS and CDR2 YFSETQ. The DNA of the CDR3 is TGCGCCAGCAGCTTGAAGGGACAGAATACTGACTATGGCTACACCTTC. Protein sequence: CASSLKGQNTDYGYTF.

This chain connects TRBV5-1 to TRBJ2-7; tentative D call: TRBD1 (7 bases). This CDR3 has 16 residues. V was pared by 3 bases and J by 3 bases, with 19 bases between. Germline CDR1 reads SGHRS; CDR2 reads YFSETQ. The CDR3 DNA reads TGCGCCAGCAGCTCACTGGAGGGGGCGGTCGACTACGAGCAGTACTTC. It yields the protein CASSSLEGAVDYEQYF. The complete variable domain, with remaining parts taken from reference TRBV5-1 and TRBJ2-7, reads KAGVTQTPRYLIKTRGQQVTLSCSPISGHRSVSWYQQTPGQGLQFLFEYFSETQRNKGNFPGRFSGRQFSNSRSEMNVSTLELGDSALYLCASSSLEGAVDYEQYFGPGTRLTVT.

The gene calls are TRBV28 and TRBJ1-2; D is possibly TRBD1 (6 bases). The V end lost 3 bases, the J end lost 6 bases, and 23 bases lay between the germline ends. The CDR3 consists of 17 residues. Germline V lookup: CDR1 MDHEN, CDR2 SYDVKM. The CDR3 bases are TGTGCCAGCAGTTTTAAAGGGACAAGGATTTCTAGGGATGGCTACACCTTC. Its translation: CASSFKGTRISRDGYTF.

The chain couples TRBV28 to TRBJ1-5; D gene uncertain. The germline V gene has CDR1 MDHEN and CDR2 SYDVKM. There are 12 residues in the CDR3. Trimming removed 5 bases from V and 6 bases from J, with 8 bases in between. The CDR3 nucleotides read TGTGCCAGCAGTATCCCCCTTCAGCCCCAGCATTTT. It is translated as CASSIPLQPQHF.

This chain uses TRBV5-1 with TRBJ1-1; 9 bases agree with TRBD1. Germline CDR1 SGHRS, CDR2 YFSETQ. The CDR3 runs 16 residues. Germline trimming cut 4 bases from V and 3 bases from J; bases unmatched to any gene: 10. The CDR3 spells CASSRLQGAQDTEAFF. For the CDR3, the DNA is TGCGCCAGCAGCCGTCTACAGGGGGCCCAGGACACTGAAGCTTTCTTT.

This chain uses TRBV11-3 with TRBJ2-5; 11 bases are shared with TRBD1. Germline trimming cut 2 bases from V and 5 bases from J; bases unmatched to any gene: 4. CDR3 length: 15 residues. Germline CDR1 and CDR2: SGHNT and YENEEA. The CDR3 reads CASSLRGQGAETQYF. The CDR3 nucleotides are TGTGCCAGCAGCTTAAGAGGACAGGGGGCTGAGACCCAGTACTTC.

The chain has TRBV10-2 and TRBJ2-3, with 12 bases fitting TRBD2. Per germline, CDR1 WSHSY and CDR2 SAAADI. Trimming removed 3 bases from V and 1 base from J; junction bases left unmatched: 11. The CDR3 consists of 19 residues. Here the CDR3 DNA reads TGCGCCAGCAGTGATTCACTAGCGGGGGGATGGGGACGCACAGATACGCAGTATTTT. Encoded protein: CASSDSLAGGWGRTDTQYF.

The V and J genes are TRBV10-2 and TRBJ1-6, with D perhaps matching TRBD1 (6 bases). The CDR3 sequence is 15 residues long. Trimming took off 1 base at V and 8 bases at J, with 12 bases between the two ends. Germline V gene lookup returns CDR1 WSHSY and CDR2 SAAADI. The CDR3, as DNA: TGCGCCAGCAGTGAGTTAAGGGACACATATTCACCCCTCCACTTT. It encodes CASSELRDTYSPLHF.

The rearrangement uses TRBV28 and TRBJ1-5; D is ambiguous. Germline values: CDR1 MDHEN, CDR2 SYDVKM. V gave up 7 bases and J gave up 6 bases, with 16 bases separating them. The CDR3 totals 14 residues. CDR3 sequence: CASNVPGSGQPQHF. CDR3 sequence (DNA): TGTGCCAGCAACGTCCCAGGTTCTGGTCAGCCCCAGCATTTT.

The CDR3 DNA is TGTGCCACCAGTGATCCCGGGAGGGGGAACGAGCAGTACTTC. Translated, it gives CATSDPGRGNEQYF. The chain recombines TRBV24-1 with TRBJ2-7; 8 positions match TRBD2. Germline values: CDR1 KGHDR, CDR2 SFDVKD. This CDR3 has 14 residues. The V and J ends lost 3 bases and 5 bases, in that order; junction bases with no gene match: 5.

The rearrangement joins TRBV29-1 to TRBJ2-7; 8 bases align to TRBD2. There are 16 residues in the CDR3. Germline CDR1 SQVTM, CDR2 ANQGSEA. Trimming cost V 4 bases and J 3 bases; bases outside gene matches: 14. CDR3: CSVGARGGTGSYEQYF. The CDR3 region has the DNA TGCAGCGTTGGGGCCCGGGGGGGAACGGGCAGCTACGAGCAGTACTTC.

V is TRBV11-2 and J is TRBJ2-7; 10 bases line up with TRBD2. Germline trimming cut 4 bases from V and 9 bases from J; bases unmatched to any gene: 12. Germline V gives CDR1 SGHAT, CDR2 FQNNGV. The CDR3 sequence is 15 residues long. The CDR3, as DNA: TGTGCCAGCAGCTCGCTTCGGGAGCGGGGGGGCATGCAGTACTTC. Translating it yields CASSSLRERGGMQYF.

This sequence joins TRBV5-1 and TRBJ2-7; tentative D call: TRBD2 (7 bases). The V end was cut by 0 bases, the J end by 4 bases, with 11 bases between. The CDR3 is made up of 14 amino acids. Germline CDR1 and CDR2: SGHRS and YFSETQ. The CDR3 region has the DNA TGCGCCAGCAGCTTGGCGGGGGGCAATTACGAGCAGTACTTC. Translation: CASSLAGGNYEQYF.

The V call is TRBV19, the J call TRBJ2-5, with D maybe TRBD1 (5 bases). There are 13 residues in the CDR3. The germline gives CDR1 LNHDA, CDR2 SQIVND (reference sequence). Trimming removed 5 bases at V and 6 bases at J, with 13 bases between. CDR3 sequence: CASSLRQSQTQYF. The CDR3 DNA reads TGTGCCAGTAGTCTCAGACAGAGCCAGACCCAGTACTTC.

This clone has only one observation. V and J are TRBV6-5 and TRBJ1-2, with 12 bases aligning to TRBD1. Germline CDR1 MNHEY, CDR2 SVGAGI. The CDR3 is made up of 13 amino acids. Losses at the gene ends were 6 bases for V and 7 bases for J; bases not matched to a gene: 3. The CDR3 coding sequence is TGTGCCAGCAGGGGACAGGGGGCTGGTGGCTACACCTTC. Encoded protein: CASRGQGAGGYTF.